This TCR beta chain was retrieved from a study of OX40 agonist ivuxolimab in advanced cancers. Germline assignment: CDR1 SEHNR and CDR2 FQNEAQ (reference sequence). The CDR3 extends over 15 amino acids. The V and J ends lost 5 bases and 4 bases, in that order; junction bases with no gene match: 9. Sequencing was performed with immunoSEQ multiplex PCR; in TCRdb, only in-frame clones are kept and a portion is missing. The sample lists approximately 82,000 clones; 94% were seen once. The starting material was CD4+ or CD8+ T cells sorted from blood, obtained in a trial of the OX40 agonist ivuxolimab. The rearrangement uses TRBV7-9 and TRBJ1-2; 8 bases align to TRBD1. The TCR was taken from an adult with an advanced solid tumor such as melanoma, head and neck, liver or kidney cancer. The CDR3 DNA reads TGTGCCAGCAGCCCCTTCCCCGACAGGGGCTATGGCTACACCTTC. This gives the protein CASSPFPDRGYGYTF.